The entry below describes one T cell receptor beta chain. With survey level as its setting, the immunoSEQ assay was v3.0. Profiling relied on immunoSEQ multiplex PCR, and the TCRdb table lists in-frame clones only, not all of them. The sample carries about 18,000 clones, roughly 78% recorded once. These data originate in a study of long-term antiretroviral therapy in people with HIV. The V end was cut by 5 bases, the J end by 2 bases, with 17 bases between. This CDR3 comprises 17 residues. Germline V gene lookup returns CDR1 SGHRS and CDR2 YFSETQ. The source of this sequence is a woman between 35 and 50 years old with HIV. The sequencing used unsorted PBMCs, collected at the start of antiretroviral therapy, before treatment. The chain uses TRBV5-1 and TRBJ1-6; D unclear. The CDR3 loop reads CASSPSSDTAYNSPLHF. As DNA, the CDR3 is TGCGCCAGCAGTCCCTCATCTGACACGGCCTATAATTCACCCCTCCACTTT.